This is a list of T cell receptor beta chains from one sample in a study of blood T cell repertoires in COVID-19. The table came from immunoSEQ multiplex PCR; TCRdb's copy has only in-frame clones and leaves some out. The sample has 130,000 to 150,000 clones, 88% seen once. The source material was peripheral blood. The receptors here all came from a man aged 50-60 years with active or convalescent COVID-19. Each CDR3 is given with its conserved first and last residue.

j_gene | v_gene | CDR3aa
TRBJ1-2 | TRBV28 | CASSLAEYGYTF
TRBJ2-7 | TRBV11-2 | CASRAGDYEQYF
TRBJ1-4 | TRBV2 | CASRPTGPNEKLFF
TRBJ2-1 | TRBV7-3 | CASSPGRRVSSYNEQFF
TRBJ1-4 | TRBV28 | CASSFDRGLGEKLFF
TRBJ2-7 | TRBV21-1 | CASSPTGGDLPDYEQYF
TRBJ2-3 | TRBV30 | CAWSQTHGGGQYF
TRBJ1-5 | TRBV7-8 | CASSLGAGANQPQHF
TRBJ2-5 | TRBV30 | CAWRRTELSETQYF
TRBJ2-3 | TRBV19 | CASKGLTDTQYF
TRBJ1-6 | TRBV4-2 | CASSQGGHSQETLHF
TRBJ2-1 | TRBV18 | CASSRDRGVQQVQFF
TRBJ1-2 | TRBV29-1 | CSVERQGGYTF
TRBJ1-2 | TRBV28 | CASRNRLNYGYTF
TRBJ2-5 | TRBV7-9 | CASRGRGTGSSQETQYF